A single sample gave rise to the 8 T cell receptor beta chains below, sequenced in a study of CD8+ T cells in alopecia areata. Once RNA had been extracted, it was reverse transcribed into cDNA to act as the sequencing template. Assay used: immunoSEQ multiplex PCR; TCRdb lists only in-frame clones, some missing. The profile covers 3,200 or so clones, none occurring a single time. Described time point: mouse skin 3 weeks after grafting. The sample was skin, taken at week 3. The receptors were sampled from a C3H/HeJ mouse with alopecia areata. The MHC haplotype of the strain is H2-k.

This clone was recorded at least ten times. The germline and genes are mouse ones. The CDR3 end is not reached by the read, which stops 4 residues before it; the germline J gene fills it in. The J gene is TRBJ2-4, the V gene TRBV13-3; D is uncertain. This CDR3 has 13 amino acids. Germline CDR1 NNHDY, CDR2 SYVADS. The V and J ends lost 2 bases and 0 bases respectively, with 4 bases between them. The part of the CDR3 DNA that was read is TGTGCCAGCAGTGAACAAAGTCAAAAC. Residues: CASSEQSQN. The whole CDR3 protein is CASSEQSQNTLYF.

In this sample, this clone turned up many times. Gene names and germline refer to mouse. The read is 4 residues too short to cover the CDR3 end, so that end is filled in from the germline J gene. V is TRBV13-1 and J is TRBJ2-1; 8 nucleotides line up with TRBD1. The V segment lost 3 bases and the J segment 1 base; nucleotides outside the gene matches: 0. The CDR3 has 14 amino acids. Per germline, CDR1 NSHNY and CDR2 SYGAGN. The sequenced part of the CDR3 DNA is TGTGCCAGCAGTGGGACAGGGAACTATGCT. The encoded protein is CASSGTGNYA. Given in full, the CDR3 is CASSGTGNYAEQFF.

This clone is medium-sized. Genes and germline are mouse. The read terminates 4 residues before the CDR3 end, so the remaining end is supplied by the germline J gene. This chain links TRBV13-3 with TRBJ2-2, with 8 nucleotides matching TRBD1. V gave up 1 base and J gave up 3 bases; unmatched junction bases: 2. The CDR3 is 15 residues long. CDR1 NNHDY and CDR2 SYVADS come from the germline V gene. The sequenced CDR3 bases are TGTGCCAGCAGTGATCCAGGGGGCTACACCGGG. Protein sequence: CASSDPGGYTG. The full CDR3 reads CASSDPGGYTGQLYF.

This clone was picked up a small number of times. The listed genes are named as in mouse. Read data end 4 residues before the CDR3 end; the end is taken from the germline J gene. The chain joins TRBV4 to TRBJ2-7, with D tentatively TRBD2 (5 bases). V lost 4 bases to trimming and J lost 3 bases, with 7 bases between them. Germline lookup yields CDR1 LGHDT and CDR2 YNNKQL (reference sequence). This CDR3 region has 12 residues. CDR3 bases read: TGTGCCAGCAGCTTACTGGTCTAT. This gives the protein CASSLLVY. The full CDR3 sequence reads CASSLLVYEQYF.

This clone appeared a few times. Genes here carry mouse names. The missing CDR3 end, 4 residues past where the read stops, is filled in from the germline J gene. V and J are TRBV13-1 and TRBJ1-1; a weak D match, TRBD1 (5 bases). Trimming cost V 3 bases and J 0 bases, with 9 bases left between them. The germline gives CDR1 NSHNY, CDR2 SYGAGN. The CDR3 loop spans 14 amino acids. CDR3 protein: CASSVDSANTEVFF. CDR3 bases read: TGTGCCAGCAGTGTAGACAGTGCAAACACA.

This clone has a count of ten or more. Gene names refer to mouse genes. Sequencing ends 4 residues short of the CDR3 end; the germline J gene provides the rest. The chain carries TRBV19 and TRBJ2-5; a possible D gene is TRBD1 (6 bases). CDR3 length: 13 amino acids. In germline, CDR1 is FNHDT, CDR2 SITEND (reference sequence). CDR3 in amino acids: CASSINRVDTQYF. Partial CDR3 DNA: TGTGCCAGCAGTATAAACAGGGTGGAC.

This clone counts as medium-sized. All gene names here are mouse names. Coverage ceases 4 residues before the CDR3 finishes, and the germline J gene fills in the end. The rearrangement links TRBV19 to TRBJ1-2, with a tentative D call TRBD1 (6 bases). V lost 5 bases, J lost 1 base, and 12 bases lay in between. Germline assignment: CDR1 FNHDT and CDR2 SITEND (reference sequence). This CDR3 is built from 14 residues. This chain's CDR3 is CASSHDRRNSDYTF. The CDR3 bases that were read are TGTGCCAGCAGCCACGACAGGAGAAACTCC.

This clone was seen only a few times. Germline and genes here are mouse. The read gets to within 4 residues of the CDR3 end, and the germline J gene fills in the rest. The genes are TRBV12-1 and TRBJ2-1, with 7 positions matching TRBD1. The ends lost 0 bases at V and 2 bases at J; junction bases unmatched: 3. Germline V CDR1 and CDR2: SGHSN, HYEKVE. The CDR3 totals 15 residues. The CDR3 protein is CASSLPGTDYAEQFF. The sequenced part of the CDR3 DNA is TGTGCCAGCTCTCTCCCCGGGACAGACTATGCT. Together with reference TRBV12-1 and TRBJ2-1, the CDR3 gives the full variable domain: DSGVVQSPRHIIKEKGGRSVLTCIPISGHSNVVWYQQTLGKELKFLIQHYEKVERDKGFLPSRFSVQQFDDYHSEMNMSALELEDSAMYFCASSLPGTDYAEQFFGPGTRLTVL.